These 10 T cell receptor beta chains were all obtained from the same sample, sequenced in a study of T cells in Graves' hyperthyroidism and ophthalmopathy. Amplified regions were TCR beta CDR3 sequences from RNA transcripts. Carried out on the TCR CDR3, a first-round RT-PCR used the HTBI primer set. TCRdb ran MiXCR on the multiplex PCR reads and lists one entry per CDR3 protein. The table records approximately 400,000 distinct CDR3 sequences, about 15% of them present only once. Sequencing was performed on blood. The receptors were sampled from a woman aged 18-29 years with Graves' hyperthyroidism that later progressed to Graves' ophthalmopathy.

This clonotype was detected a few times. The chain is built from TRBV7-8 and TRBJ1-2, with 8 bases matching TRBD1. The CDR3 consists of 16 residues. The junction had 10 bases not matched to a gene; V was cut back by 1 base and J by 6 bases. Germline assignment: CDR1 SGHVS and CDR2 FQNEAQ. This CDR3 reads CASSLVQGARRDGYTF. The CDR3, as DNA: TGTGCCAGCAGCTTAGTTCAGGGGGCGCGTCGTGATGGCTACACCTTC.

The chain links TRBV9 to TRBJ2-3; D call uncertain. The germline CDR1 and CDR2 sequences are SGDLS and YYNGEE. V dropped 0 bases and J dropped 4 bases, with 12 bases sitting between them. The CDR3 extends over 15 amino acids. The CDR3 sequence is CASSVEPLGADTQYF. As DNA, the CDR3 is TGTGCCAGCAGCGTAGAGCCCCTTGGGGCAGATACGCAGTATTTT.

V gene TRBV5-1 combines with J gene TRBJ2-3; D is unclear. Germline CDR1 and CDR2: SGHRS and YFSETQ. The CDR3 length is 14 residues. V was shortened by 0 bases and J by 6 bases, with 11 bases between the two germline ends. This chain's CDR3 is CASSLELYEDTQYF. CDR3 nucleotide sequence: TGCGCCAGCAGCTTGGAGCTGTACGAGGATACGCAGTATTTT.

The table lists this clonotype with many counts. The chain combines TRBV5-4 with TRBJ2-1; D is uncertain. CDR1 SGHNT and CDR2 YYREEE come from the germline V gene (reference sequence). This CDR3 has 12 residues. V lost 0 bases to trimming and J lost 9 bases, with 7 bases between them. CDR3 DNA: TGTGCCAGCAGCTTGGATTCCGGTGAGCAGTTCTTC. Encoded protein: CASSLDSGEQFF.

This sequence joins TRBV27 and TRBJ1-1; D not resolved. Trimming pared 5 bases from V and 3 bases from J, leaving 10 bases between. The CDR3 length is 13 residues. In germline, CDR1 is MNHEY, CDR2 SMNVEV (reference sequence). The CDR3 is CASSAQRDTEAFF. CDR3 bases: TGTGCCAGCAGTGCCCAGAGGGACACTGAAGCTTTCTTT.

This clonotype was observed at least ten times. V gene TRBV20-1 combines with J gene TRBJ2-7; 7 bases map to TRBD1. Germline loops: CDR1 DFQATT, CDR2 SNEGSKA (reference sequence). The CDR3 contains 14 residues. The trim removed 1 base at V and 1 base at J, leaving 4 bases unmatched. Here the CDR3 reads CSARVGQASYEQYF. DNA of the CDR3: TGCAGTGCTAGAGTAGGACAGGCTTCCTACGAGCAGTACTTC.

This clonotype was counted at least ten times. The chain employs TRBV5-1 and TRBJ2-3; unclear D gene. Per germline, CDR1 SGHRS and CDR2 YFSETQ. The CDR3 sequence is 16 residues long. V was shortened by 2 bases and J by 4 bases, with 17 bases between the two germline ends. The CDR3 sequence is CASSFLVSLGSDTQYF. DNA of the CDR3: TGCGCCAGCAGCTTCCTCGTGTCTCTAGGCTCAGATACGCAGTATTTT.

V usage is TRBV27 and J usage is TRBJ2-7, with 7 bases lining up with TRBD1. Unmatched junction bases numbered 7, after V lost 2 bases and J lost 0 bases. Germline values: CDR1 MNHEY, CDR2 SMNVEV (reference sequence). The CDR3 spans 16 residues. The CDR3 DNA reads as TGTGCCAGCAGTTTAGTGTATGGGACAGACTCCTACGAGCAGTACTTC. The encoded protein is CASSLVYGTDSYEQYF.

This clonotype was seen a few times. The V and J genes are TRBV10-3 and TRBJ2-6; a possible D gene is TRBD1 (8 bases). Germline assignment: CDR1 ENHRY and CDR2 SYGVKD. Trimming pared 10 bases from V and 7 bases from J, leaving 20 bases between. The CDR3 loop spans 15 amino acids. The CDR3 sequence: CATLRGTGVANVLTF. The CDR3 coding sequence is TGTGCCACCTTGCGGGGGACAGGTGTAGCCAACGTCCTGACTTTC.

A word on this clonotype: This is likely a read error, given that the CDR3 carries no conserved phenylalanine or tryptophan at its end. The V gene is TRBV15, the J gene TRBJ2-3; TRBD1 might be the D (5 bases). The V gene lost 2 bases and the J gene lost 0 bases, with 9 bases spanning the gap. CDR3 length: 15 amino acids. Germline CDR1 LNHNV, CDR2 YYDKDF (reference sequence). The CDR3 protein is CATSRRQSSTDTQYL. The DNA of the CDR3 is TGTGCCACCAGCAGACGACAGTCTAGCACAGATACGCAGTATCTT.